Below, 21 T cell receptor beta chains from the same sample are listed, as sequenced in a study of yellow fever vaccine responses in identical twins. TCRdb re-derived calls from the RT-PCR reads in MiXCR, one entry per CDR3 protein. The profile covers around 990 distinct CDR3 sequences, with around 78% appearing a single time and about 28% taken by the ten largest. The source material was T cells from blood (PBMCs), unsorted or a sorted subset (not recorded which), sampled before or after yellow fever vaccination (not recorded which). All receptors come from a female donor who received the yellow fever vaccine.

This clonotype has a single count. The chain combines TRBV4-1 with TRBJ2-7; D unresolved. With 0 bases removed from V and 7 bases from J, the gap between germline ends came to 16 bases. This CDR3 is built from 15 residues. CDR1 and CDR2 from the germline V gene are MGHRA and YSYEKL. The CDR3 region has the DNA TGCGCCAGCAGCCAAGACGCGGCGCAGGCCGAGGAGCAGTACTTC. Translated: CASSQDAAQAEEQYF.

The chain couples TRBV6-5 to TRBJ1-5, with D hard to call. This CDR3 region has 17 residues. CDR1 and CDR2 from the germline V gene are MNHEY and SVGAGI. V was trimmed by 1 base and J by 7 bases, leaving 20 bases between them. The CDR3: CASSYFASGPKAQPQHF. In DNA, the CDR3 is TGTGCCAGCAGTTACTTCGCCTCCGGTCCTAAGGCCCAGCCCCAGCATTTT.

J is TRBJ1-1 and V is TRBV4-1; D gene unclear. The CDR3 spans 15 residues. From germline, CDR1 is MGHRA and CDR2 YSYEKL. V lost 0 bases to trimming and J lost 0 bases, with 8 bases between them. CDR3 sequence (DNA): TGCGCCAGCAGCCAAGATCCGGAAGTGAACACTGAAGCTTTCTTT. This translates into CASSQDPEVNTEAFF.

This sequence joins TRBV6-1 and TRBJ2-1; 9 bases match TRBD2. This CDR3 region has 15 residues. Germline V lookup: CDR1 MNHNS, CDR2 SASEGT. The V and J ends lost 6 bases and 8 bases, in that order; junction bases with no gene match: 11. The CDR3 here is CASRQLAGLSHEQFF. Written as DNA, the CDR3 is TGTGCCAGCAGACAACTAGCGGGCCTTTCCCATGAGCAGTTCTTC.

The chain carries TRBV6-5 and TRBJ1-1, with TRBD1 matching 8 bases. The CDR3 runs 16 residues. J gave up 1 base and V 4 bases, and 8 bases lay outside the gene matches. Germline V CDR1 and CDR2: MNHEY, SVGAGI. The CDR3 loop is CASSSRSGTGNTEAFF. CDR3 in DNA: TGTGCCAGCAGTTCGAGGTCCGGGACAGGGAACACTGAAGCTTTCTTT.

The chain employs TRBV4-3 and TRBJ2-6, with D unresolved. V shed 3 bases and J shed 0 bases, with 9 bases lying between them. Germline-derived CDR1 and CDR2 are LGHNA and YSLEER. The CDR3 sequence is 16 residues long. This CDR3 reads CASSQEHGSGANVLTF. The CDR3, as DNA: TGCGCCAGCAGCCAGGAGCACGGCTCTGGGGCCAACGTCCTGACTTTC.

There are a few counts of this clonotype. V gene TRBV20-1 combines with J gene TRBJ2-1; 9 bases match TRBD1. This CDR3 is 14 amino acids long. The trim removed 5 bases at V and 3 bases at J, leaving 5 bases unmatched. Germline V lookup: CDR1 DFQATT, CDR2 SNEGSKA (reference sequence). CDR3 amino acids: CSARGQGHYNEQFF. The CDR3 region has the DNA TGCAGTGCTCGGGGACAGGGCCACTACAATGAGCAGTTCTTC.

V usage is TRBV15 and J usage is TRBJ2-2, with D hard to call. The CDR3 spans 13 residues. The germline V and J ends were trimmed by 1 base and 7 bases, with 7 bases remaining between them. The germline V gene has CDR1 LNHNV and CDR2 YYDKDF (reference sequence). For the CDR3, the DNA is TGTGCCACCAGCAGAGGTCAGATCGGGGAGCTGTTTTTT. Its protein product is CATSRGQIGELFF.

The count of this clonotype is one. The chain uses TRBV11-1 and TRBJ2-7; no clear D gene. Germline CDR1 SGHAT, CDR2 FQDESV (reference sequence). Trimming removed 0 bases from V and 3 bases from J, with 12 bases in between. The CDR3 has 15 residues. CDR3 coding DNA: TGTGCCAGCAGCTTAGCGGCCGTTTATGGCTACGAGCAGTACTTC. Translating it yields CASSLAAVYGYEQYF.

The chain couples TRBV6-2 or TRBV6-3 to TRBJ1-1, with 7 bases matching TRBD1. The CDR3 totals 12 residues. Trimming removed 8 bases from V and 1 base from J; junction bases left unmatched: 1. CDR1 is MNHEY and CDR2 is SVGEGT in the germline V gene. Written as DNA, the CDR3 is TGTGCCAGCTACAGGGGGAACACTGAAGCTTTCTTT. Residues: CASYRGNTEAFF.

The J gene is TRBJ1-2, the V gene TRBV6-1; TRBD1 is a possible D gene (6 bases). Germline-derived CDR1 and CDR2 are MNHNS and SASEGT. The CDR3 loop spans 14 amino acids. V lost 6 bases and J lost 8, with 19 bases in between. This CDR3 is CASSPGTSGRGYTF. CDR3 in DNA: TGTGCCAGCAGCCCCGGGACATCGGGTCGAGGCTACACCTTC.

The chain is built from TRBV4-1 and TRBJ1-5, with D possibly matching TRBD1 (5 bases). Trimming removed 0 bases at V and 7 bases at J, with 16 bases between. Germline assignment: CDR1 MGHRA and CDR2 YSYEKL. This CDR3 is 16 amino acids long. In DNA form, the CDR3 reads TGCGCCAGCAGCCAAGAACACAACGGGGCTGGGCAGCCCCAGCATTTT. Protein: CASSQEHNGAGQPQHF.

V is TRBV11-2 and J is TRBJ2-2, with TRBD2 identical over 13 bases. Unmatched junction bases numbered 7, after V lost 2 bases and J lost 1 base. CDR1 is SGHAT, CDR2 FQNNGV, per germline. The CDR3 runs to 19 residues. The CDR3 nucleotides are TGTGCCAGCAGCTTATTCCGGACTAGCGGGGGCTTGAACACCGGGGAGCTGTTTTTT. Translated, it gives CASSLFRTSGGLNTGELFF.

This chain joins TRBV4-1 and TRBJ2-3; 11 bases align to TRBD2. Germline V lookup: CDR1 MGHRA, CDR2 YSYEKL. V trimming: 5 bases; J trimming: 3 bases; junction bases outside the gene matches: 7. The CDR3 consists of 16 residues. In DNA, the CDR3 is TGCGCCAGCAGCGAGGGACTAGCGGTTGATACAGATACGCAGTATTTT. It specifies CASSEGLAVDTDTQYF.

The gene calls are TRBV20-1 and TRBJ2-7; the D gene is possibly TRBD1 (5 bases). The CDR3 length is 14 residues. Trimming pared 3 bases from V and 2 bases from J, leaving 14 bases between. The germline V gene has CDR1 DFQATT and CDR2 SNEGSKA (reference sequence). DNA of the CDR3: TGCAGTGCTAGGAGGTCGACAGCAACCTACGAGCAGTACTTC. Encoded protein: CSARRSTATYEQYF.

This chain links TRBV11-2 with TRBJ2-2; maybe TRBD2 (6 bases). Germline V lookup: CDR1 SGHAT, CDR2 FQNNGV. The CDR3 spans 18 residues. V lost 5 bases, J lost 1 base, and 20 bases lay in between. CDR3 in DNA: TGTGCCAGCAGCCCCGGACGAGAGGGACTGAGGAACACCGGGGAGCTGTTTTTT. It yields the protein CASSPGREGLRNTGELFF.

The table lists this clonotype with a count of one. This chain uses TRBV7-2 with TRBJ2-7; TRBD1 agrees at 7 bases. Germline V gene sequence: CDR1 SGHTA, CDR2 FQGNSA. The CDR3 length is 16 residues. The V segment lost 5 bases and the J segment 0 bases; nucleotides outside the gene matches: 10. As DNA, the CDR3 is TGTGCCAGCAGCCGTAGAGGGACAGTAAACTCCTACGAGCAGTACTTC. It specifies CASSRRGTVNSYEQYF.

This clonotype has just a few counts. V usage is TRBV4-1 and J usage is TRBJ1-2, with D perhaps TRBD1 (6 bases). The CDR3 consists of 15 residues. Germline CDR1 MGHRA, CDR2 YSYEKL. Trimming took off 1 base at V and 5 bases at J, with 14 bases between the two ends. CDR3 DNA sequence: TGCGCCAGCAGCCAAGTTCTTGAGGGGGAATATGGCTACACCTTC. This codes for CASSQVLEGEYGYTF.

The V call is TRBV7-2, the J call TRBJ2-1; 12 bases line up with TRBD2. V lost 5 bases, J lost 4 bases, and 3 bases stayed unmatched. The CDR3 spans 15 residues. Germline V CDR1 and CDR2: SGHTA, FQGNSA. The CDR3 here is CASSGGLAGYNEQFF. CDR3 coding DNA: TGTGCCAGCAGCGGAGGACTAGCGGGATACAATGAGCAGTTCTTC.

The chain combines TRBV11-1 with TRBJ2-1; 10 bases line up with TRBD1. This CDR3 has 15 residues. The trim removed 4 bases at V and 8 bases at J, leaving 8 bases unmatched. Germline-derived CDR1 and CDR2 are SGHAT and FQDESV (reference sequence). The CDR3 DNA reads TGTGCCAGCAGCTCGGTTTGGGACAGGGGCCATGAGCAGTTCTTC. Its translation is CASSSVWDRGHEQFF.

The CDR3, as DNA: TGTGCCAGCGGCGACAGACAGGCGAATCCCCTGAACACTGAAGCTTTCTTT. Encoded protein: CASGDRQANPLNTEAFF. The gene calls are TRBV27 and TRBJ1-1, with a tentative D call TRBD1 (6 bases). The CDR3 loop spans 17 amino acids. Germline assignment: CDR1 MNHEY and CDR2 SMNVEV (reference sequence). The V gene lost 8 bases and the J gene lost 0 bases, with 22 bases spanning the gap.